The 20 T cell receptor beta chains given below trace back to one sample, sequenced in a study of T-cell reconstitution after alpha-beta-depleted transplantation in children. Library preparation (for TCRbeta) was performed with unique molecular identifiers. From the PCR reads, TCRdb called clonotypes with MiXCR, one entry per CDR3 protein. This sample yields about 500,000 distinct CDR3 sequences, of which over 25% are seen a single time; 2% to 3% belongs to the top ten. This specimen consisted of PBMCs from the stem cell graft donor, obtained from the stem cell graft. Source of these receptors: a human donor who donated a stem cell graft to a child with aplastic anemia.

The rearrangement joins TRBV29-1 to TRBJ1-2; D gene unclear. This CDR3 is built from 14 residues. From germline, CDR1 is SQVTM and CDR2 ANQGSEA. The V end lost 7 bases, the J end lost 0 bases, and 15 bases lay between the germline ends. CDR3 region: CSALPPGTNYGYTF. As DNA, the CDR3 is TGCAGCGCTCTTCCCCCGGGTACTAACTATGGCTACACCTTC.

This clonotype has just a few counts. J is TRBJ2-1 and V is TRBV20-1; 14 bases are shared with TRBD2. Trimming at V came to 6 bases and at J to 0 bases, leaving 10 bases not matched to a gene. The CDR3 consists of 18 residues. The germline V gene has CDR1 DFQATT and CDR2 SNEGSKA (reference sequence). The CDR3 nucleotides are TGCAGTGCCGAGGGGACTAGCGGGAGTCAGAGCTCCTACAATGAGCAGTTCTTC. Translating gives CSAEGTSGSQSSYNEQFF.

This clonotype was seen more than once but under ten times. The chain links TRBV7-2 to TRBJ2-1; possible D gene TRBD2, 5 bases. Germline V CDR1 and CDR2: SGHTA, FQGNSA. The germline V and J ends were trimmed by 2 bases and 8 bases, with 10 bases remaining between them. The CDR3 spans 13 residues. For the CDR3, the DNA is TGTGCCAGCAGCTTACTTACAGCGGATGAGCAGTTCTTC. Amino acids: CASSLLTADEQFF.

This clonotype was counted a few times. The CDR3 DNA sequence: TGTGCCAGTAGTCCTAGCGGGAGGGCCCACGAGCAGTACTTC. This encodes CASSPSGRAHEQYF. The V call is TRBV19, the J call TRBJ2-7, with 12 nucleotides matching TRBD2. Germline values: CDR1 LNHDA, CDR2 SQIVND (reference sequence). The V gene end was trimmed by 5 bases and the J gene end by 5 bases; junction bases not matched to a gene: 4. The CDR3 has 14 amino acids.

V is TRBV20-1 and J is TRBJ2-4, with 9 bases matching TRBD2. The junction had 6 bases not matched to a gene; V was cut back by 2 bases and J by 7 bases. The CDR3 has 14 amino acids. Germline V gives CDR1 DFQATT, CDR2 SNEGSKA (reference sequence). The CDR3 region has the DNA TGCAGTGCTAGACCCAGCGGGAGGTGGAACATTCAGTACTTC. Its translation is CSARPSGRWNIQYF.

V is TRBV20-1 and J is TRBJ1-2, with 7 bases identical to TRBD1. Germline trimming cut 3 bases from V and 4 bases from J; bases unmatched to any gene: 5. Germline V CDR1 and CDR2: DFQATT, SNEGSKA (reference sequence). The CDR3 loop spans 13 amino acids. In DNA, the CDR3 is TGCAGTGCTAGTCAGGGGGACCTCTATGGCTACACCTTC. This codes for CSASQGDLYGYTF.

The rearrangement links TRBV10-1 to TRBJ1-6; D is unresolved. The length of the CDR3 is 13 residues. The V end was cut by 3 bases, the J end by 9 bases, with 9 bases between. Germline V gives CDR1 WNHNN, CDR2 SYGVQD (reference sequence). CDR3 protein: CASSELVGSPLHF. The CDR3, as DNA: TGCGCCAGCAGTGAATTAGTTGGTTCACCCCTCCACTTT.

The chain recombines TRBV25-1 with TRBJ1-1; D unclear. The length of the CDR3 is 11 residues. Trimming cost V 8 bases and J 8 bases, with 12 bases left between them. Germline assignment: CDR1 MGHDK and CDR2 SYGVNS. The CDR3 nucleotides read TGTGCCAGCTCAAAGGGAGGCGAAGCTTTCTTT. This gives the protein CASSKGGEAFF.

The DNA for the CDR3 is TGTGCCAGCAGCGATGACAGGGTCAACACCATATATTTT. Encoded protein: CASSDDRVNTIYF. The chain has TRBV6-1 and TRBJ1-3; 7 bases are a match to TRBD1. The CDR3 length is 13 residues. Looked up from germline, CDR1 is MNHNS and CDR2 is SASEGT. Trimming cost V 6 bases and J 7 bases; bases outside gene matches: 6.

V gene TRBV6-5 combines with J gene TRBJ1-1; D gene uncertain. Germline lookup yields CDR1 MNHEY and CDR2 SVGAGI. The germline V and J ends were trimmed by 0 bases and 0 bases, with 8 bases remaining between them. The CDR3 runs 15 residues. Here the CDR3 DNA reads TGTGCCAGCAGTTACTCGATCCTCATGAACACTGAAGCTTTCTTT. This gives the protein CASSYSILMNTEAFF.

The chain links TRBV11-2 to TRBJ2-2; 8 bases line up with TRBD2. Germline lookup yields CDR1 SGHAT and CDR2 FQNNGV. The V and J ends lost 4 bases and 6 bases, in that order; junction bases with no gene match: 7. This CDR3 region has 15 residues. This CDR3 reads CASSSRSGRAGELFF. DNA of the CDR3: TGTGCCAGCAGCTCCCGCAGCGGGAGAGCCGGGGAGCTGTTTTTT.

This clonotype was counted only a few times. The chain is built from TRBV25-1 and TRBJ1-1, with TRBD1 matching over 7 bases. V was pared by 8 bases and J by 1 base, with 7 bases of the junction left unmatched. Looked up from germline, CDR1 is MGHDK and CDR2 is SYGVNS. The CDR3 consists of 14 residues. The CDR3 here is CASSEGGGNTEAFF. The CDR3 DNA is TGTGCCAGCTCAGAAGGGGGCGGGAACACTGAAGCTTTCTTT.

The CDR3: CASSLAQPSLGGEGPHEQFF. Here the CDR3 DNA reads TGTGCCAGCAGCTTAGCACAACCGAGCCTGGGAGGGGAGGGCCCTCATGAGCAGTTCTTC. The chain has TRBV7-6 and TRBJ2-1; TRBD2 matches at 7 bases. Looked up from germline, CDR1 is SGHVS and CDR2 is FNYEAQ. This CDR3 has 20 residues. V was clipped by 0 bases and J by 8 bases; unmatched bases: 22.

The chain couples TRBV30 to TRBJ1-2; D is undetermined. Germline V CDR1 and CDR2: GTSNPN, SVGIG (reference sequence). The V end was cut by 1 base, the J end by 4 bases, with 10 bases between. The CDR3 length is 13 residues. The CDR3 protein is CAWSGPWFYGYTF. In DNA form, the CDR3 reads TGTGCCTGGAGTGGCCCATGGTTCTATGGCTACACCTTC.

The CDR3 bases are TGTGCCAGCAGCTTAGTTTTCAGAAGCTCCTACAATGAGCAGTTCTTC. It yields the protein CASSLVFRSSYNEQFF. V and J are TRBV7-2 and TRBJ2-1; D call uncertain. Trimming left V 1 base short and J 0 bases short, with 10 bases between. The CDR3 sequence is 16 residues long. Germline lookup yields CDR1 SGHTA and CDR2 FQGNSA.

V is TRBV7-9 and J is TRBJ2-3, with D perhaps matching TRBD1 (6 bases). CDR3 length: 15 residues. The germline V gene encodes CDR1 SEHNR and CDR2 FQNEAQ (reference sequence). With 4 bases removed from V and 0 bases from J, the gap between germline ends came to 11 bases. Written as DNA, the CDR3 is TGTGCCAGCAGCTCCGGACAGATGAGCACAGATACGCAGTATTTT. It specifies CASSSGQMSTDTQYF.

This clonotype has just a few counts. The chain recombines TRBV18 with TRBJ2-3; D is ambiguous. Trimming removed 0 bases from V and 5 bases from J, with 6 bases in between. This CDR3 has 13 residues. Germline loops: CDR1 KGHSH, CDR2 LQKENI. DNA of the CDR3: TGTGCCAGCTCACCACCCCGTTTAGATACGCAGTATTTT. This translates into CASSPPRLDTQYF.

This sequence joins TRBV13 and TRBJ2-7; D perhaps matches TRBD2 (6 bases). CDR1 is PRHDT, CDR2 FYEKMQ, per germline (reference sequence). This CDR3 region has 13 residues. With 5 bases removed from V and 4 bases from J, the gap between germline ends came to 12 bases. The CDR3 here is CASSPDRGYEQYF. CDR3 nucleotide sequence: TGTGCCAGCAGCCCTGACCGGGGGTACGAGCAGTACTTC.

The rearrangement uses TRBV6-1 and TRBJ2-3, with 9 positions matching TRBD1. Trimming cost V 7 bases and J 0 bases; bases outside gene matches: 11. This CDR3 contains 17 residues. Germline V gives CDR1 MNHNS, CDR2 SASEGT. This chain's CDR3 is CASKSQGAPSSTDTQYF. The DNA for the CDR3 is TGTGCCAGCAAGTCACAGGGGGCCCCCTCTAGCACAGATACGCAGTATTTT.

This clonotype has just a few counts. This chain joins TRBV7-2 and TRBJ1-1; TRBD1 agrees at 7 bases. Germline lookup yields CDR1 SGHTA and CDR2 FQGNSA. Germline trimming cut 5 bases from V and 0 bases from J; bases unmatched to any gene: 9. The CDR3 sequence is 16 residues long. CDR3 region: CASSGYRGPLNTEAFF. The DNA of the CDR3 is TGTGCCAGCAGCGGCTACAGGGGCCCCTTGAACACTGAAGCTTTCTTT. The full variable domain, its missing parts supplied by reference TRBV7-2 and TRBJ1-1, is GAGVSQSPSNKVTEKGKDVELRCDPISGHTALYWYRQSLGQGLEFLIYFQGNSAPDKSGLPSDRFSAERTGGSVSTLTIQRTQQEDSAVYLCASSGYRGPLNTEAFFGQGTRLTVV.